The 21 T cell receptor beta chains given below trace back to one sample, sequenced in a study of blood T cells in healthy people across ages. A second 7 to 11 cycle PCR used barcoded and J-beta primers. TCRdb re-called the 5' RACE reads with MiXCR, one entry per CDR3 protein. The sample records some 1 million distinct CDR3 sequences, 45% being singletons. Sequenced sample: blood. These receptors all come from a woman aged 60 to 75 in good health.

The chain links TRBV5-5 to TRBJ1-2; D call uncertain. Trimming pared 0 bases from V and 3 bases from J, leaving 6 bases between. This CDR3 has 13 amino acids. Per the germline V gene, CDR1 is SGHKS and CDR2 is YYEKEE (reference sequence). CDR3 nucleotide sequence: TGTGCCAGCAGCTTGGCTCAGGACTATGGCTACACCTTC. Translating it yields CASSLAQDYGYTF. The variable domain in full, with the rest retrieved from reference TRBV5-5 and TRBJ1-2, is DAGVTQSPTHLIKTRGQQVTLRCSPISGHKSVSWYQQVLGQGPQFIFQYYEKEERGRGNFPDRFSARQFPNYSSELNVNALLLGDSALYLCASSLAQDYGYTFGSGTRLTVV.

The chain links TRBV27 to TRBJ2-3, with D unresolved. From germline, CDR1 is MNHEY and CDR2 SMNVEV (reference sequence). V lost 5 bases, J lost 4 bases, and 10 bases lay in between. There are 13 residues in the CDR3. CDR3 in DNA: TGTGCCAGCAGTCTCTACAAGTCAGATACGCAGTATTTT. It yields the protein CASSLYKSDTQYF.

The rearrangement links TRBV5-1 to TRBJ2-3; D is unresolved. The CDR3 has 14 amino acids. The V end was cut by 4 bases, the J end by 3 bases, with 12 bases between. Per germline, CDR1 SGHRS and CDR2 YFSETQ. The CDR3 spells CASSHSSETDTQYF. The CDR3 DNA follows: TGCGCCAGCAGCCATTCCTCCGAGACAGATACGCAGTATTTT.

There are a few counts of this clonotype. The V gene is TRBV27, the J gene TRBJ1-1; the D is unclear. Germline CDR1 and CDR2: MNHEY and SMNVEV (reference sequence). CDR3 length: 14 residues. Trimming took 3 bases from V and 5 from J, leaving 13 bases between them. The CDR3 loop is CASSLLGRRTEAFF. In DNA, the CDR3 is TGTGCCAGCAGTTTGTTGGGAAGGAGGACTGAAGCTTTCTTT.

The rearrangement joins TRBV3-1 to TRBJ2-1; D is perhaps TRBD1 (5 bases). V dropped 4 bases and J dropped 9 bases, with 28 bases sitting between them. The CDR3 covers 18 residues. Germline V gene lookup returns CDR1 LGHDT and CDR2 YNNKEL (reference sequence). DNA for the CDR3: TGTGCCAGCAGCCGAACCTCCCGAGTGGGGCTCCTGTTAGGTGAGCAGTTCTTC. The encoded protein is CASSRTSRVGLLLGEQFF.

J is TRBJ1-1 and V is TRBV28; no clear D gene. This CDR3 has 14 amino acids. Germline V gene sequence: CDR1 MDHEN, CDR2 SYDVKM. V lost 5 bases to trimming and J lost 1 base, with 11 bases between them. CDR3 DNA sequence: TGTGCCAGCAGTAAGGACCCACAGAACACTGAAGCTTTCTTT. This codes for CASSKDPQNTEAFF.

The rearrangement joins TRBV3-1 to TRBJ1-4; the D is unclear. The CDR3 sequence is 14 residues long. Between the trimmed V and J ends, which lost 2 bases and 0 bases, there was a span of 4 bases. CDR1 is LGHDT and CDR2 is YNNKEL in the germline V gene (reference sequence). CDR3 protein: CASSQPATNEKLFF. As DNA, the CDR3 is TGTGCCAGCAGCCAACCTGCAACTAATGAAAAACTGTTTTTT.

V and J are TRBV5-6 and TRBJ2-1, with 8 bases that match TRBD2. Germline CDR1 reads SGHDT; CDR2 reads YYEEEE. V shed 2 bases and J 7 bases; nucleotides not matched to a gene: 8. This CDR3 has 15 amino acids. CDR3 protein: CASSLSGGPFNEQFF. The CDR3 nucleotides read TGTGCCAGCAGCTTATCGGGAGGGCCTTTTAATGAGCAGTTCTTC.

This clonotype has more than one count but fewer than ten. The chain links TRBV11-1 to TRBJ2-3, with TRBD1 matching 8 bases. CDR1 and CDR2 (germline): SGHAT, FQDESV (reference sequence). This CDR3 has 15 amino acids. The V gene end was trimmed by 5 bases and the J gene end by 3 bases; junction bases not matched to a gene: 7. CDR3 coding DNA: TGTGCCAGCAGCCGTCGGCAGGGGGCAACAGATACGCAGTATTTT. Translating gives CASSRRQGATDTQYF.

The chain has TRBV7-9 and TRBJ2-7; 9 bases map to TRBD2. The CDR3 is 18 amino acids. The V gene end was trimmed by 1 base and the J gene end by 5 bases; junction bases not matched to a gene: 15. The germline V gene has CDR1 SEHNR and CDR2 FQNEAQ (reference sequence). The CDR3 DNA follows: TGTGCCAGCAGCTTAGGGGCCGGCCTCCTGGCGGGAGGGAACGAGCAGTACTTC. Its translation: CASSLGAGLLAGGNEQYF.

This clonotype has only a few counts. The chain's CDR3 is CSATSTGDGEQYF. In nucleotides, the CDR3 is TGCAGTGCTACCTCGACAGGGGACGGCGAGCAGTACTTC. The V and J genes are TRBV20-1 and TRBJ2-7; TRBD1 matches at 8 bases. The germline V gene has CDR1 DFQATT and CDR2 SNEGSKA (reference sequence). This CDR3 contains 13 residues. V lost 4 bases and J lost 6; bases outside the gene matches: 8.

The chain has TRBV28 and TRBJ2-1, with 9 positions matching TRBD1. The germline V gene has CDR1 MDHEN and CDR2 SYDVKM. V dropped 4 bases and J dropped 7; count of bases not matched to a gene: 11. This CDR3 region has 16 residues. CDR3 loop: CASSSRDRARGNEQFF. In DNA form, the CDR3 reads TGTGCCAGCAGTTCCCGGGACAGGGCTCGAGGGAATGAGCAGTTCTTC. Combining the CDR3 with reference TRBV28 and TRBJ2-1 gives the whole variable domain DVKVTQSSRYLVKRTGEKVFLECVQDMDHENMFWYRQDPGLGLRLIYFSYDVKMKEKGDIPEGYSVSREKKERFSLILESASTNQTSMYLCASSSRDRARGNEQFFGPGTRLTVL.

This clonotype turned up a few times. V gene TRBV10-3 combines with J gene TRBJ2-3, with D maybe TRBD2 (6 bases). Germline CDR1 ENHRY, CDR2 SYGVKD. The germline V and J ends were trimmed by 7 bases and 1 base, with 12 bases remaining between them. The CDR3 extends over 14 amino acids. CDR3 in DNA: TGTGCCATCAACCCACTAGCCGGCACAGATACGCAGTATTTT. This codes for CAINPLAGTDTQYF.

This clonotype was detected ten times or more. This chain connects TRBV29-1 to TRBJ1-5; D is uncertain. Germline CDR1 reads SQVTM; CDR2 reads ANQGSEA. The CDR3 runs to 12 residues. Trimming shortened V by 4 bases and J by 3 bases, and 7 bases separated the two germline ends. CDR3 protein: CSVGGNNQPQHF. CDR3 in DNA: TGCAGCGTTGGAGGCAACAATCAGCCCCAGCATTTT. Together with reference TRBV29-1 and TRBJ1-5, the CDR3 gives the full variable domain: SAVISQKPSRDICQRGTSLTIQCQVDSQVTMMFWYRQQPGQSLTLIATANQGSEATYESGFVIDKFPISRPNLTFSTLTVSNMSPEDSSIYLCSVGGNNQPQHFGDGTRLSIL.

On this clonotype itself: An end of the junction does not agree with germline; a read error may underlie this. The chain carries TRBV2 and TRBJ2-1, with a possible D match to TRBD2 (6 bases). Germline V gene lookup returns CDR1 SNHLY and CDR2 FYNNEI. The CDR3 consists of 13 residues. CDR3 protein: CASSPGTQNERFF. DNA of the CDR3: TGCGCCAGCAGTCCCGGGACTCAAAATGAGCGGTTCTTC.

The chain uses TRBV27 and TRBJ1-6; a weak D match, TRBD1 (6 bases). The CDR3 totals 13 residues. Trimming took off 9 bases at V and 9 bases at J, with 15 bases between the two ends. CDR1 MNHEY and CDR2 SMNVEV come from the germline V gene (reference sequence). CDR3 protein: CASRGGDVSPLHF. The CDR3 bases are TGTGCCAGTAGGGGGGGGGACGTTTCACCCCTCCACTTT.

V gene TRBV20-1 combines with J gene TRBJ2-1; D may be TRBD1 (6 bases). From germline, CDR1 is DFQATT and CDR2 SNEGSKA (reference sequence). V dropped 5 bases and J dropped 8 bases, with 19 bases sitting between them. The CDR3 totals 14 residues. The CDR3 DNA is TGCAGTGCTCCGCCCGTGGTGGGGGCAGATGAGCAGTTCTTC. It yields the protein CSAPPVVGADEQFF.

This clonotype came up a few times. The chain carries TRBV7-2 and TRBJ2-5; 9 positions agree with TRBD2. The J call may be mistaken, given a closer DNA end match to TRBJ2-7. The CDR3 loop spans 15 amino acids. CDR1 SGHTA and CDR2 FQGNSA come from the germline V gene. The CDR3 region is CASSRAAGGIYEQYF. CDR3 nucleotide sequence: TGTGCCAGCAGCCGAGCAGCGGGAGGAATTTACGAGCAGTACTTC.

J is TRBJ1-5 and V is TRBV7-9; tentative D call: TRBD1 (5 bases). Germline V lookup: CDR1 SEHNR, CDR2 FQNEAQ (reference sequence). The CDR3 contains 15 residues. Between the trimmed V and J ends, which lost 5 bases and 3 bases, there was a span of 14 bases. The CDR3 region has the DNA TGTGCCAGCAGCCCCGGGACGGCTAACAATCAGCCCCAGCATTTT. Its translation: CASSPGTANNQPQHF.

The V gene is TRBV6-6, the J gene TRBJ2-1; 8 bases align to TRBD2. The length of the CDR3 is 16 residues. CDR1 is MNHNY and CDR2 is SVGAGI in the germline V gene (reference sequence). V was clipped by 6 bases and J by 3 bases; unmatched bases: 10. The CDR3 spells CASSPTAGGYYNEQFF. The CDR3 DNA sequence: TGTGCCAGCAGCCCCACGGCGGGGGGCTACTACAATGAGCAGTTCTTC.

The J gene is TRBJ1-2, the V gene TRBV5-1; 8 nucleotides line up with TRBD1. Trimming cost V 4 bases and J 8 bases; bases outside gene matches: 13. In germline, CDR1 is SGHRS, CDR2 YFSETQ. CDR3 size: 15 residues. Here the CDR3 reads CASSTRQGQGRGYTF. As DNA, the CDR3 is TGCGCCAGCAGCACCCGACAGGGGCAAGGGAGGGGCTACACCTTC.